The present T cell receptor beta chain was sequenced within a study of T cell repertoires in cytomegalovirus infection. Whole-study context: Recently identified HLA-C-restricted CMV epitopes were among the peptides used. Matching HLA type, along with CMV infection, was indicated by public TCR beta signatures.

There are 13 residues in the CDR3. V was clipped by 6 bases and J by 2 bases, with 11 bases between them. TCRdb processed the reads anew with MiXCR; each CDR3 protein has one entry. This sample carries under 350,000 distinct CDR3 sequences, roughly 21% of them seen once, and the ten largest clones take roughly 20%. Notes on this clonotype: What it recognizes is unknown.

Overall study findings and caveats: Cumulative public TCR beta family frequency identified carriers of CMV plus the relevant HLA.

The genes are TRBV12-3 or TRBV12-4 and TRBJ2-7, with D perhaps matching TRBD1 (5 bases). Sequences were derived from cultured PBMCs, sampled from culture after CMV antigen stimulation. The TCR originated in a human donor in good health (CMV status not recorded). Some clones in this sample may be carry-over from other donors' samples. CDR3 sequence: CASRLQQAYEQYF. The CDR3 nucleotides are TGTGCCAGCAGGCTACAACAGGCCTACGAGCAGTACTTC.